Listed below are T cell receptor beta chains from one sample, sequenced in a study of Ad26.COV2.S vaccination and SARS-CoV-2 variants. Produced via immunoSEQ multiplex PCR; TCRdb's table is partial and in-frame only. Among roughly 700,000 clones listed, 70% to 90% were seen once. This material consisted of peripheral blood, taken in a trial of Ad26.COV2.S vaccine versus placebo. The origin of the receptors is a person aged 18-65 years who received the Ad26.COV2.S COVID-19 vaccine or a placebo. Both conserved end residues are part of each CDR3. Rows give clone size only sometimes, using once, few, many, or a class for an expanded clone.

CASSFSGGAGEQYF	-	TRBV7-9	TRBJ2-7
CASSQGQGVYNEQFF	-	TRBV11-2	TRBJ2-1
CASSPGQDSPLHF	-	TRBV18	TRBJ1-6
CASSLGAIGSPLHF	-	TRBV11-3	TRBJ1-6
CASSEDRGNYGYTF	-	TRBV6-1	TRBJ1-2
CASSPRTTLGEQYF	-	TRBV7-8	TRBJ2-7
CASSQAGHKNYGYTF	-	TRBV3-1/TRBV3-2	TRBJ1-2
CASRLGRETNEKLFF	once	TRBV6-5	TRBJ1-4
CASSSLSTYGYTF	-	TRBV5-6	TRBJ1-2
CAISGAGGSADTQYF	-	TRBV10-3	TRBJ2-3
CASSFTSGGGTDTQYF	-	TRBV27	TRBJ2-3
CASKVSGNTIYF	-	TRBV6-6	TRBJ1-3
CASSQGIGEKLFF	-	TRBV4-1	TRBJ1-4
CASSPQGQGVQGGNQPQHF	-	TRBV19	TRBJ1-5
CASSLVLGSGALSYEQYF	-	TRBV5-1	TRBJ2-7
CASSPSHTGELFF	few	TRBV18	TRBJ2-2
CASSQDPGGTAYGYTF	once	TRBV4-1	TRBJ1-2
CAWRGGGLTNYEQYF	-	TRBV30	TRBJ2-7
CASGLPAGGGGPGELFF	-	TRBV12-5	TRBJ2-2
CASIPPTDRRYQPQHF	-	TRBV19	TRBJ1-5
CAIRAEVSYGYTF	-	TRBV10-3	TRBJ1-2
CASSLDSGVPTDTQYF	-	TRBV11-2	TRBJ2-3
CASSPGGYTEAFF	-	TRBV21-1	TRBJ1-1
CASSESVSGTRSYEQYF	-	TRBV10-1	TRBJ2-7
CASSAGTTNEQYF	few	TRBV9	TRBJ2-7
CASSLTTSGSPSAGQYF	-	TRBV18	TRBJ2-7
CSVPGSTTNTEAFF	-	TRBV29-1	TRBJ1-1
CATSDPGQAGEKLFF	-	TRBV24-1	TRBJ1-4